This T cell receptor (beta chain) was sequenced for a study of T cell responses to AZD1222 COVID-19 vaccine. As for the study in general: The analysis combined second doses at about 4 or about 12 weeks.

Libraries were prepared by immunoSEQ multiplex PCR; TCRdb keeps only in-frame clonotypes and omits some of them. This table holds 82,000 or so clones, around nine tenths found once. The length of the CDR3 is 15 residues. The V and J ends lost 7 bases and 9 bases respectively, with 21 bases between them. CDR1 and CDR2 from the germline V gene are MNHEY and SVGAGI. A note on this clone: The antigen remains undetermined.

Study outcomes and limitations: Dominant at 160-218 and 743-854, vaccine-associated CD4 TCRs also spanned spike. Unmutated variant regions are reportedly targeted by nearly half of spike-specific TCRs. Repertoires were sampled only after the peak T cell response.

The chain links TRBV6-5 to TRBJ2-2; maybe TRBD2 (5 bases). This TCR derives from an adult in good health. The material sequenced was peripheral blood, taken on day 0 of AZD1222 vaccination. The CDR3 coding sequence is TGTGCCAGCACCACCGCGGCGGGCCCCATGCGGGAGCTGTTTTTT. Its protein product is CASTTAAGPMRELFF.